This TCR beta chain derives from a study of Ad26.COV2.S vaccination and SARS-CoV-2 variants. Whole-study context: Of the COV1001 trial arms, the Ad26.COV2.S arm included the donor. Once or twice, 56 days apart, Ad26.COV2.S was delivered intramuscularly.

The assay was immunoSEQ multiplex PCR, and TCRdb's table has in-frame clones only and misses some. The sample has some 410,000 clones; roughly 90% are singletons. This CDR3 has 14 residues. V gave up 8 bases and J gave up 5 bases; unmatched junction bases: 9. Per the germline V gene, CDR1 is MNHNY and CDR2 is SVGAGI (reference sequence). The treatment is: around 19 received Ad26.COV2.S at low or high dose, single or two shots; roughly 5 received placebo; per-sample allocation not given. Specimen acquisition occurred on day 63 following the initial vaccine or placebo injection. Adults aged 18-55 years in Boston included the donor.

Material: peripheral blood, obtained in a trial of Ad26.COV2.S vaccine versus placebo. V usage is TRBV6-6 and J usage is TRBJ2-5; 9 bases match TRBD1. This receptor was taken from a person between 18 and 65 years old who received the Ad26.COV2.S COVID-19 vaccine or a placebo. The CDR3 protein is CASSKDRGFETQYF. The CDR3 DNA reads TGTGCCAGCTCGAAGGACAGGGGATTTGAGACCCAGTACTTC.